This T cell receptor beta chain was identified in a study of vaccination and CD4 T cells after COVID-19 (dated by TCRdb to the early 2020s). Some background on the complete study: Convalescent patients had a positive SARS-CoV-2 result on nasal swab PCR, and of these patients, nine had mild disease and one had severe disease. Two doses of either the Pfizer-BioNTech BNT162b2 vaccine (n=8) or the Moderna mRNA-1273 vaccine (n=2) were administered to participants. The spike-specific CD4+ TCR repertoire was compared before and after mRNA vaccination in 10 COVID-19 convalescent patients and a handful of infection-naive healthy vaccine recipients. Overlapping spike peptide pools from SARS-CoV-2 and from the common cold coronaviruses HCoV-NL63, HCoV-OC43 and HCoV-229E were used as culture stimuli. Post-vaccine blood samples were obtained a median of around 74 days after the second vaccine dose, with a range of roughly 13 to 250 days. Post-COVID blood samples were collected from convalescent patients a median of approximately 100 days after diagnosis, with a range of about 35 to 161 days. Six males and four females were included in the convalescent cohort, with two Hispanic individuals, seven Caucasians, two Asians and one multiracial person represented. Control cultures used a CEFX viral epitope pool as positive control, an HIV-1 Nef peptide pool as negative control, or no peptide.

General study outcomes and caveats: Nearly all vaccine-specific clones in convalescent patients (304 of 307) were mono-reactive for SARS-CoV-2 spike rather than cross-reactive with common cold coronaviruses. Among convalescent patients, a median about 86% of the SARS-CoV-2-reactive clones seen after vaccination appeared only after vaccination, which suggests priming specific to the vaccine. The median count of SARS-CoV-2-reactive clonotypes went up from about 23 after infection to 30 to 40 after vaccination, although the change was not significant. The study included relatively few convalescent patients and did not analyze early timepoints after natural infection.

On this clonotype itself: Its antigen is still unknown. Per-nucleotide qualities are absent, and no much larger clonotype sits a single base away.

The library was prepared using PCR. DNA from cultured CD4+ T cells underwent TCR sequencing with the Oncomine TCR Beta short-read assay at the Johns Hopkins FTIC core. Genomic DNA was extracted from the cultured CD4+ T cells with the QIAamp micro DNA kit. Oncomine TCR Beta libraries made from cultured CD4+ T cells were pooled using unique dual indexes and sequenced on an Illumina iSeq 100. For the original study's pipeline: Non-productive sequences were removed, and CDR3s not starting with C, not ending with F or W, or shorter than 7 amino acids were discarded. The MANAFEST web application was used to identify antigen-specific clonotypes by comparing peptide-stimulated wells against reference wells and other culture wells. To be called positive, a clone needed an FDR below 0.05, an odds ratio above 5, and a productive frequency above 0.1% in at least two of three replicate wells. Clonotypes that were significantly expanded in both SARS-CoV-2 spike wells and at least one common cold coronavirus spike condition were defined as cross-reactive. Similarity between CDR3 sequences was evaluated in R version 3.6.1 using Levenshtein distances (stringdist) and unrooted phylogenetic trees (ape). Starting from the raw public reads, TCRdb applied fastp trimming at Q25, assembled clones with MiXCR and retained in-frame beta chains. Rows with a matching CDR3 protein are joined into one entry that keeps the most common DNA and genes. These V and J calls are TCRdb output, not the study's own analysis. The table for this sample lists under 8,500 distinct CDR3 sequences; about 61% of them were counted only once. In total, the top ten clones hold more than 15% of the sample.

What this sample's treatment or condition label stands for: approximately 9-day PBMC culture with coronavirus spike peptide pools or control peptides (ViraFEST assay). The ViraFEST assay was used in the study, in which antigen-specific T cells were expanded with peptide pools and expanded clonotypes were subsequently identified by TCR sequencing. The convalescent patients' positive SARS-CoV-2 PCR tests fell between March and December 2020, which was before the Alpha, Beta and Delta variants emerged in the United States. Each well held some 2 million PBMCs cultured with approximately 9.2 ug/ml peptide pools in IMDM containing 5% human AB serum and roughly 9.3 IU/ml IL-2. Half of the culture medium was replaced with fresh IL-2-containing medium on days 3 and 7. Once the cells had been in culture for about 10 days, the EasySep CD4+ T cell isolation kit was used to isolate CD4+ T cells by negative selection. Ficoll-Paque Plus gradient centrifugation was used to isolate PBMCs from whole blood, and the isolated PBMCs were then either used fresh or cryopreserved at -140C. In general, triplicate wells were set up for every culture condition.

V lost 4 bases and J lost 3 bases, and the count of bases not matched to a germline gene is 3. CDR3 length: 13 amino acids, cysteine to phenylalanine. Only the CDR3 part of the read is kept: 39 bases, read in frame from the first base. The germline V gene (reference sequence) specifies DFQATT as CDR1 and SNEGSKA as CDR2. Here the sequenced sample was cultured CD4+ T cells from blood, taken after SARS-CoV-2 vaccination. This receptor chain uses TRBV20-1 and TRBJ1-5; 7 central nucleotides agree with TRBD1. The source of this sequence is a human donor with COVID-19. The DNA sequence is as follows: TGCAGTGCTAAACAGGGGATCAATCAGCCCCAGCATTTT. The encoded protein is CSAKQGINQPQHF.